The rows below give T cell receptor beta chains drawn from one sample of a study of shared clonotypes between healthy human individuals. The assay was immunoSEQ multiplex PCR, and TCRdb's table has in-frame clones only and misses some. The sample records roughly 490,000 clones, 60% to 85% being singletons. Sequencing used PBMCs. These receptors were collected from a woman aged 40 to 55 in good health. Some clones in this sample may be carry-over from other donors' samples. CDR3s include the opening cysteine and the closing phenylalanine or tryptophan. Fields, in order: J gene, V gene, D gene, clone size, CDR3 protein, CDR3 DNA. A D gene is named only where the DNA matches it firmly. A row's size may be missing; if present it is once, few, many or a size class.

>TRBJ1-1|TRBV7-8|-|once
CASSLGGVGTEAFF
TGTGCCAGCAGCTTAGGAGGGGTGGGCACTGAAGCTTTCTTT
>TRBJ1-1|TRBV18|TRBD1|-
CASSAVQGAENTEAFF
TGTGCCAGCTCGGCCGTACAGGGGGCAGAGAACACTGAAGCTTTCTTT
>TRBJ1-2|TRBV7-8|-|-
CASSLILTGDYGYTF
TGTGCCAGCAGCTTAATACTTACCGGGGACTATGGCTACACCTTC
>TRBJ2-1|TRBV6-5|TRBD2|-
CASSPGTSGIEQFF
TGTGCCAGCAGTCCAGGGACTAGCGGGATTGAGCAGTTCTTC
>TRBJ2-1|TRBV6-4|TRBD2|-
CASSVLAVSSYNEQFF
TGTGCCAGCAGCGTCCTAGCGGTGAGCTCCTACAATGAGCAGTTCTTC
>TRBJ2-7|TRBV29-1|TRBD1|-
CSVGRDRDREQYF
TGCAGCGTTGGGCGGGACAGGGATCGCGAGCAGTACTTC
>TRBJ1-2|TRBV7-9|-|-
CASSTNYGYTF
TGTGCCAGCAGCACAAACTATGGCTACACCTTC
>TRBJ2-5|TRBV7-9|-|-
CASSFARGYQETQYF
TGTGCCAGCAGCTTTGCCCGGGGGTACCAAGAGACCCAGTACTTC
>TRBJ2-1|TRBV6-5|-|few
CASSYLGGTYNEQFF
TGTGCCAGCAGTTACCTTGGGGGGACCTACAATGAGCAGTTCTTC
>TRBJ1-2|TRBV7-6|-|-
CASSEDFGYGYTF
TGTGCCAGCTCAGAGGATTTCGGGTATGGCTACACCTTC
>TRBJ1-1|TRBV5-4|TRBD1|once
CASSLDRGHSEAFF
TGTGCCAGCAGCTTGGACAGGGGGCATTCTGAAGCTTTCTTT
>TRBJ2-2|TRBV23-1|-|many
CASSQPQGGTGELFF
TGCGCCAGCAGTCAGCCACAGGGAGGGACCGGGGAGCTGTTTTTT
>TRBJ2-5|TRBV11-3|TRBD2|-
CASSLGGRTSGVVQETQYF
TGTGCCAGCAGCTTAGGTGGGCGGACTAGCGGGGTTGTCCAAGAGACCCAGTACTTC
>TRBJ1-3|TRBV2|-|-
CASRGGGAGNTIYF
TGTGCCAGCAGGGGAGGTGGGGCTGGAAACACCATATATTTT
>TRBJ2-5|TRBV30|-|-
CAWSNAYQVETQYF
TGTGCCTGGAGTAACGCGTACCAGGTTGAGACCCAGTACTTC
>TRBJ2-2|TRBV7-2|-|few
CASSGRTFRNTGELFF
TGTGCCAGCAGCGGGAGGACCTTCCGAAACACCGGGGAGCTGTTTTTT
>TRBJ2-7|TRBV29-1|-|-
CSVEGGGYGEQYF
TGCAGCGTTGAAGGTGGGGGGTATGGCGAGCAGTACTTC
>TRBJ2-7|TRBV18|TRBD1|-
CASSPGTVSSYEQYF
TGTGCCAGCTCACCGGGGACAGTGAGCTCCTACGAGCAGTACTTC
>TRBJ2-3|TRBV10-3|TRBD2|few
CATRSGRGSTDTQYF
TGTGCCACCCGTAGCGGGAGGGGGAGCACAGATACGCAGTATTTT
>TRBJ1-1|TRBV6-5|-|few
CASSRQTYTEAFF
TGTGCCAGCAGTAGACAGACCTACACTGAAGCTTTCTTT
>TRBJ2-2|TRBV15|TRBD1|-
CATSTDRGQRELFF
TGTGCCACCAGCACCGACAGGGGGCAACGGGAGCTGTTTTTT
>TRBJ1-4|TRBV28|-|-
CAWGEDSTEKLFF
TGTGCCTGGGGGGAGGACAGTACTGAAAAACTGTTTTTT
>TRBJ2-1|TRBV7-3|TRBD2|once
CASSANSGGDGWFF
TGTGCCAGCAGCGCCAATAGCGGGGGCGACGGGTGGTTCTTC
>TRBJ2-5|TRBV9|-|once
CASSRNQETQYF
TGTGCCAGCAGCCGGAACCAAGAGACCCAGTACTTC
>TRBJ2-7|TRBV7-8|TRBD1|many
CASSQTGDSYEQYF
TGTGCCAGCAGCCAAACAGGGGACTCCTACGAGCAGTACTTC
>TRBJ1-2|TRBV2|TRBD1|-
CASSVQGGGYTF
TGTGCCAGCAGCGTACAGGGGGGTGGCTACACCTTC
>TRBJ2-1|TRBV4-2|-|many
CASSQDLGGTYNEQFF
TGTGCCAGCAGCCAAGATCTGGGCGGGACCTACAATGAGCAGTTCTTC
>TRBJ1-2|TRBV28|-|-
CASSLGPGYGYTF
TGTGCCAGCAGTTTAGGGCCGGGATATGGCTACACCTTC
>TRBJ1-2|TRBV5-1|-|-
CASSGGARVLGPFNYGYTF
TGCGCCAGCAGCGGGGGGGCGCGGGTCCTTGGACCTTTTAACTATGGCTACACCTTC
>TRBJ1-2|TRBV11-2|-|-
CASSPHPGTNWGYTF
TGTGCCAGCAGCCCCCATCCCGGGACAAATTGGGGCTACACCTTC
>TRBJ2-1|TRBV28|-|-
CASSFGANEQFF
TGTGCCAGCAGTTTCGGGGCCAATGAGCAGTTCTTC
>TRBJ2-1|TRBV7-9|-|-
CASSLVIGYNEQFF
TGTGCCAGCAGCTTAGTAATCGGCTACAATGAGCAGTTCTTC
>TRBJ2-5|TRBV9|TRBD1|-
CASSVDRGETQYF
TGTGCCAGCAGCGTAGACAGGGGAGAGACCCAGTACTTC
>TRBJ2-7|TRBV4-2|TRBD1|-
CASSQIPGQGYEQYF
TGTGCCAGCAGCCAAATTCCGGGACAGGGATACGAGCAGTACTTC
>TRBJ2-1|TRBV2|TRBD1|-
CASSDAWGQGIDEQFF
TGTGCCAGCAGTGACGCTTGGGGACAGGGTATCGATGAGCAGTTCTTC
>TRBJ2-7|TRBV6-1|TRBD1|-
CATSDPDRGGYEQYF
TGTGCCACCAGTGACCCGGACAGGGGAGGGTACGAGCAGTACTTC
>TRBJ2-7|TRBV5-4|-|-
CASSLDTYEQYF
TGTGCCAGCAGCTTGGATACCTACGAGCAGTACTTC
>TRBJ2-7|TRBV30|-|-
CAWSLWEGLYEQYF
TGTGCCTGGAGTCTGTGGGAAGGACTCTACGAGCAGTACTTC
>TRBJ1-1|TRBV28|-|-
CASRLSGTYTEAFF
TGTGCCAGCAGGTTAAGCGGGACCTACACTGAAGCTTTCTTT
>TRBJ2-1|TRBV5-1|-|-
CASSLSPDNEQFF
TGCGCCAGCAGCTTGTCACCCGACAATGAGCAGTTCTTC
>TRBJ2-5|TRBV5-6|TRBD2|-
CASSSWTSGTETQYF
TGTGCCAGCAGCTCGTGGACTAGCGGGACTGAGACCCAGTACTTC
>TRBJ2-2|TRBV7-9|-|-
CASSLVVFRANTGELFF
TGTGCCAGCAGCTTAGTAGTATTCAGAGCGAACACCGGGGAGCTGTTTTTT
>TRBJ1-5|TRBV28|-|few
CASRRAGAVQPQHF
TGTGCCAGCCGAAGGGCAGGGGCCGTTCAGCCCCAGCATTTT
>TRBJ1-6|TRBV27|-|-
CASSSRGDSPLHF
TGTGCCAGCAGTAGTAGGGGGGACTCACCCCTCCACTTT
>TRBJ2-5|TRBV5-1|TRBD2|-
CASSLVASGRLKTQYF
TGCGCCAGCAGCTTGGTGGCTAGCGGGAGATTAAAGACCCAGTACTTC
>TRBJ1-1|TRBV10-3|TRBD1|-
CAITPSDRGNTEAFF
TGTGCCATCACCCCCTCGGACAGGGGGAACACTGAAGCTTTCTTT
>TRBJ2-5|TRBV9|TRBD2|few
CASSVAAGVGGETQYF
TGTGCCAGCAGCGTAGCTGCGGGAGTAGGAGGAGAGACCCAGTACTTC
>TRBJ1-1|TRBV10-3|-|-
CAISESGLGAGTEAFF
TGTGCCATCAGTGAGTCCGGATTGGGCGCCGGGACTGAAGCTTTCTTT
>TRBJ1-1|TRBV5-1|-|-
CASSLRFPGDTEAFF
TGCGCCAGCAGCTTGAGGTTTCCGGGCGACACTGAAGCTTTCTTT
>TRBJ2-7|TRBV28|TRBD1|-
CASSEAGQGAYEQYF
TGTGCCAGCTCTGAAGCGGGACAGGGCGCCTACGAGCAGTACTTC
>TRBJ1-5|TRBV15|-|-
CATSTGTGSRNQPQHF
TGTGCCACCAGCACCGGGACGGGGAGTAGGAATCAGCCCCAGCATTTT
>TRBJ1-1|TRBV29-1|-|-
CSVGPRQNTEAFF
TGCAGCGTTGGCCCTCGGCAGAACACTGAAGCTTTCTTT
>TRBJ2-7|TRBV29-1|TRBD1|-
CSVEDHRGNEQYF
TGCAGCGTTGAAGATCACAGGGGGAACGAGCAGTACTTC
>TRBJ1-1|TRBV4-1|TRBD1|-
CASSQRQGLMNTEAFF
TGCGCCAGCAGCCAGCGACAGGGGCTGATGAACACTGAAGCTTTCTTT
>TRBJ1-5|TRBV28|TRBD1|-
CASSPARDRGLWSNQPQHF
TGTGCCAGCAGCCCAGCCCGGGACAGGGGGCTGTGGAGCAATCAGCCCCAGCATTTT